The clone carrying this T cell receptor beta chain turned up a few times. Antigen unknown. A read error may explain this, as a much larger clone is one base away. Trimming took off 5 bases at V and 0 bases at J, with 7 bases between the two ends. Germline CDR1 and CDR2: SGHVS and FQNEAQ. The CDR3 loop spans 13 amino acids. The data were obtained in a study of T cells in Graves' hyperthyroidism and ophthalmopathy. Study findings and constraints: Before onset, by a median of about seven months, the model predicted ophthalmopathy.

Patients with uncontrolled infections, other autoimmune diseases, pregnancy or lactation were excluded. RNA transcripts gave rise to amplified TCR beta CDR3 regions. The TCR CDR3 was amplified in a first-round RT-PCR using the HTBI primer set. One entry per CDR3 protein results from TCRdb running MiXCR on the multiplex PCR reads. The sample records 490,000 or so distinct CDR3 sequences, 35% to 50% being singletons. Sequenced: peripheral blood or thyroid tissue (not recorded which). V is TRBV7-8 and J is TRBJ1-1; no reliable D call. The sequence derives from an adult woman with Graves' disease, either hyperthyroidism or ophthalmopathy (not recorded which). CDR3 amino acids: CASSPSVNTEAFF. DNA of the CDR3: TGTGCCAGCAGCCCCAGCGTGAACACTGAAGCTTTCTTT.